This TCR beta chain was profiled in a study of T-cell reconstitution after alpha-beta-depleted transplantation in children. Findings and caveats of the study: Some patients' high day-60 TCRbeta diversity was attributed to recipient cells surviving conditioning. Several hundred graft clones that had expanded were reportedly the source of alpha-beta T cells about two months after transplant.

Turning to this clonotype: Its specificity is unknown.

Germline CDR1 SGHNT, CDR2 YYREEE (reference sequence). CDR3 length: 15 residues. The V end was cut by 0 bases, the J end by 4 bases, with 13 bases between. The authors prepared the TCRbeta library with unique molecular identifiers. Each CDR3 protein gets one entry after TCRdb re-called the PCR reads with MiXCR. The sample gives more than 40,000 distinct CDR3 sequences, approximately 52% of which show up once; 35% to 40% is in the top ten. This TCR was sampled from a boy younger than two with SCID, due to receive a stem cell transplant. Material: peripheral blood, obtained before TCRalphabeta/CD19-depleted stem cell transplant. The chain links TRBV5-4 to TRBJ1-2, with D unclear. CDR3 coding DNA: TGTGCCAGCAGCTTGGATTCGGTGGCGGGCTATGGCTACACCTTC. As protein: CASSLDSVAGYGYTF.